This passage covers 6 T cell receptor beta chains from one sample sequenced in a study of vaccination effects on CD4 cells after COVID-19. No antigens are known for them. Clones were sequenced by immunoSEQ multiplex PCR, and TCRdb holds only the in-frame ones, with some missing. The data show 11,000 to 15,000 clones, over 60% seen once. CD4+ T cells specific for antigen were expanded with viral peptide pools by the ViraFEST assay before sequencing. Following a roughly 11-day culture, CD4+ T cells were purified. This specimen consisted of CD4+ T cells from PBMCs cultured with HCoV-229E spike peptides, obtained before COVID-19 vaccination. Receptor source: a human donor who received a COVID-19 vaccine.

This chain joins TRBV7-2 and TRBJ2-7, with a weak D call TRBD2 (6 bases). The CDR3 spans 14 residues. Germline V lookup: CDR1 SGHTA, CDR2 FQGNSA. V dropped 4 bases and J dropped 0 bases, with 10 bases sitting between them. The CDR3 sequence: CASSSSAASYEQYF. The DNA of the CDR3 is TGTGCCAGCAGCTCTAGCGCAGCCTCCTACGAGCAGTACTTC.

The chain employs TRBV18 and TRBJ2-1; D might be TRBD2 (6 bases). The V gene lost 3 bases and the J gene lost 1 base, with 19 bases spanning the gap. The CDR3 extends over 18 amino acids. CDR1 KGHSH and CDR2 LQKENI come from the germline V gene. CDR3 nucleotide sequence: TGTGCCAGCTCACCCCCTCGCGGGGCCAGAGGGTCCTACAATGAGCAGTTCTTC. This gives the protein CASSPPRGARGSYNEQFF.

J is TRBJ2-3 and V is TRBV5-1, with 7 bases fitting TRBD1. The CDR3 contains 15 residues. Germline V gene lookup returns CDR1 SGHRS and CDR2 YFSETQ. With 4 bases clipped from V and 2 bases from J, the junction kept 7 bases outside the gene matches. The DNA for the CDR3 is TGCGCCAGCAGCCGCTCAGGACAGGTCACAGATACGCAGTATTTT. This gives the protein CASSRSGQVTDTQYF.

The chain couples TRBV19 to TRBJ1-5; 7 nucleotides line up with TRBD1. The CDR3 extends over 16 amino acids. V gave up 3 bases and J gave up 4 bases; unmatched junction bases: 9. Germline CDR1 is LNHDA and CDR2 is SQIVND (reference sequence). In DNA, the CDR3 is TGTGCCAGTAGTATCAGGGGGTGGTACGCTAATCAGCCCCAGCATTTT. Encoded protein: CASSIRGWYANQPQHF.

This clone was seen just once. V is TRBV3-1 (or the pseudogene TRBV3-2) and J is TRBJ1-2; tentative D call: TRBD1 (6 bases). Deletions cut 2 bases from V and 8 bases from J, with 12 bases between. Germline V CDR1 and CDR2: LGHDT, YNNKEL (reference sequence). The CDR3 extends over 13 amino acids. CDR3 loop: CASSQRGAVGYTF. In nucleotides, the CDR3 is TGTGCCAGCAGCCAAAGGGGGGCGGTCGGCTACACCTTC.

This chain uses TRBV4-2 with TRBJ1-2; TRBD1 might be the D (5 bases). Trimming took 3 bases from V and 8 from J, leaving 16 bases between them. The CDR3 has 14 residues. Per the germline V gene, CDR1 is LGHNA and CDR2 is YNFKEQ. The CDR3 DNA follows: TGTGCCAGCAGCCACTCCATCCGGGACGGCGGCTACACCTTC. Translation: CASSHSIRDGGYTF.